These T cell receptor beta chains were read from a single sample in a study of blood T cell repertoires in COVID-19. Generated by immunoSEQ multiplex PCR, the TCRdb table keeps only in-frame clones and is missing some. This table holds approximately 250,000 clones, around 85% found once. Material for sequencing was PBMCs or T cells enriched from blood (not recorded which). The receptor source for this set is a woman between 45 and 60 years old with acute COVID-19. Each CDR3 is given with its conserved first and last residue. D genes are given only for firm matches. The size field is filled for only some rows; it gives once, few, many or a size class.

.	TRBV7-9	TRBJ1-1	.	CASSWEVRAEAFF	TGTGCCAGCAGCTGGGAGGTTCGGGCTGAAGCTTTCTTT
.	TRBV3-1/TRBV3-2	TRBJ1-6	.	CASSQAPNSPLHF	TGTGCCAGCAGCCAAGCCCCGAATTCACCCCTCCACTTT
.	TRBV18	TRBJ2-1	TRBD2	CASSPQSGGAGNEQFF	TGTGCCAGCTCACCACAGAGCGGGGGGGCCGGCAATGAGCAGTTCTTC
.	TRBV4-3	TRBJ1-2	.	CASSSPGQGNYGYTF	TGCGCCAGCAGCTCACCCGGCCAGGGAAACTATGGCTACACCTTC
.	TRBV11-2	TRBJ1-1	.	CASSLSSGTAFF	TGTGCCAGCAGCTTAAGTTCAGGTACCGCTTTCTTT
.	TRBV12-3/TRBV12-4	TRBJ1-4	.	CASSFGGNEKLFF	TGTGCCAGCAGTTTCGGCGGTAATGAAAAACTGTTTTTT
.	TRBV7-8	TRBJ1-4	.	CASSLRGGQEEKLFF	TGTGCCAGCAGCTTGAGGGGAGGGCAAGAGGAAAAACTGTTTTTT
.	TRBV19	TRBJ2-1	TRBD1	CASRPRGQGDEQFF	TGTGCCAGTAGACCGCGGGGACAGGGTGATGAGCAGTTCTTC
.	TRBV5-3	TRBJ1-1	.	CARSLVARLLNTEAFF	TGTGCCAGAAGCTTGGTAGCACGGCTCTTGAACACTGAAGCTTTCTTT
.	TRBV3-1/TRBV3-2	TRBJ1-2	TRBD1	CASSQVGAGGGKVYGYTF	TGTGCCAGCAGCCAAGTTGGGGCAGGGGGTGGTAAAGTTTATGGCTACACCTTC
.	TRBV4-3	TRBJ1-6	.	CASSHDRTYNSPLHF	TGCGCCAGCAGCCACGACAGGACCTATAATTCACCCCTCCACTTT
.	TRBV7-6	TRBJ2-1	.	CASSLAQGPHNEQFF	TGTGCCAGCAGCTTAGCCCAGGGTCCCCACAATGAGCAGTTCTTC
.	TRBV7-2	TRBJ2-3	.	CASSLAGAGFTDTQYF	TGTGCCAGCAGCTTAGCGGGGGCAGGATTTACAGATACGCAGTATTTT
.	TRBV7-6	TRBJ2-3	.	CASSARSDTQYF	TGTGCCAGCAGCGCACGGTCAGATACGCAGTATTTT
.	TRBV5-1	TRBJ2-2	.	CASSVTGLNTGELFF	TGCGCCAGCAGCGTAACAGGGCTGAACACCGGGGAGCTGTTTTTT
.	TRBV5-1	TRBJ1-2	TRBD1	CASSWGQGNLDGYTF	TGCGCCAGCAGCTGGGGACAGGGTAATCTGGATGGCTACACCTTC
few	TRBV7-2	TRBJ2-2	.	CASSLDIPGELFF	TGTGCCAGCAGCCTGGACATCCCCGGGGAGCTGTTTTTT
.	TRBV18	TRBJ1-4	.	CASSYRPNEKLFF	TGTGCCAGCTCATACAGACCCAATGAAAAACTGTTTTTT
.	TRBV11-3	TRBJ2-1	TRBD2	CASSLGGRGGVHNEQFF	TGTGCCAGCAGCTTAGGAGGCCGCGGGGGAGTACACAATGAGCAGTTCTTC
.	TRBV5-4	TRBJ1-6	.	CASSWGSSYNSPLHF	TGTGCCAGCAGCTGGGGCAGCTCCTATAATTCACCCCTCCACTTT
.	TRBV6-2/TRBV6-3	TRBJ1-2	.	CASSRRGQSYGYTF	TGTGCCAGCAGTCGACGTGGACAGAGCTATGGCTACACCTTC
.	TRBV5-4	TRBJ1-1	.	CASSLQGTNTEAFF	TGTGCCAGCAGCTTGCAGGGAACGAACACTGAAGCTTTCTTT
.	TRBV9	TRBJ1-2	.	CASSVGEGPYYGYTF	TGTGCCAGCAGCGTAGGGGAGGGCCCCTACTATGGCTACACCTTC
.	TRBV5-1	TRBJ2-1	TRBD1	CASSLELATGGNEQFF	TGCGCCAGCAGCTTGGAATTGGCGACAGGGGGCAATGAGCAGTTCTTC
.	TRBV29-1	TRBJ2-7	TRBD2	CSVAQLAGHYEQYF	TGCAGCGTTGCGCAACTAGCGGGGCACTACGAGCAGTACTTC
.	TRBV5-1	TRBJ1-2	.	CASSLGRGANYGYTF	TGCGCCAGCAGCCTGGGACGGGGAGCTAACTATGGCTACACCTTC
few	TRBV19	TRBJ1-6	.	CASRDYWEGSPLHF	TGTGCCAGTAGGGACTACTGGGAGGGATCACCCCTCCACTTT
.	TRBV10-3	TRBJ1-2	.	CAITEGSGGYTF	TGTGCCATCACTGAGGGGTCAGGTGGCTACACCTTC
.	TRBV3-1/TRBV3-2	TRBJ1-3	.	CASSNQGSGNTIYF	TGTGCCAGCAGCAACCAGGGCTCTGGAAACACCATATATTTT
.	TRBV7-2	TRBJ2-7	.	CASSLVGSSPYEQYF	TGTGCCAGCAGCTTAGTGGGCAGTTCCCCCTACGAGCAGTACTTC
.	TRBV30	TRBJ2-5	.	CAWSRDRRETQYF	TGTGCCTGGAGCCGAGACAGGCGGGAGACCCAGTACTTC
.	TRBV6-5	TRBJ1-2	.	CASSYGGAGYTF	TGTGCCAGCAGTTACGGGGGGGCTGGCTACACCTTC
.	TRBV30	TRBJ2-1	.	CAWGPGEQFF	TGTGCCTGGGGGCCCGGTGAGCAGTTCTTC
.	TRBV18	TRBJ2-7	.	CASTREGAGYEQYF	TGTGCCAGTACGCGAGAGGGAGCGGGCTACGAGCAGTACTTC
.	TRBV5-1	TRBJ1-2	.	CASSLGRYGYTF	TGCGCCAGCAGCCTGGGGAGGTATGGCTACACCTTC
.	TRBV5-6	TRBJ2-7	.	CASSLVEEQYF	TGTGCCAGCAGCTTGGTGGAGGAGCAGTACTTC